This paragraph covers one T cell receptor beta chain sequence. The CDR3 length is 15 residues. From germline, CDR1 is SGHTA and CDR2 FQGNSA. With V trimmed by 7 bases and J by 6 bases, 7 bases remained unmatched. The sample is drawn from a study of blood T cell repertoires in COVID-19. Study-level background: COVID-19 samples collected from the United States, Italy and Spain covered acute and convalescent phases. PBMCs, B-cell-depleted T cells, or T cells provided the cDNA or gDNA that made up the material.

Original methodology: Estimation of nucleated cell counts was performed using reference gene primer amplification. Method: immunoSEQ multiplex PCR; TCRdb's copy keeps in-frame clones and lacks some. For V, J and clone size, that table is used; D and trimming come from the DNA. The data contain about 230,000 clones, around 78% of them singletons. The chain combines TRBV7-2 with TRBJ2-5, with 14 bases lining up with TRBD2. The origin of this receptor is a woman aged 70 to 79 with active or convalescent COVID-19. Sequencing input: peripheral blood. The CDR3 region is CASTPTSGGAKTQYF. As DNA, the CDR3 is TGTGCCAGCACCCCGACTAGCGGGGGGGCAAAGACCCAGTACTTC. Full variable domain (missing parts from reference TRBV7-2 and TRBJ2-5): GAGVSQSPSNKVTEKGKDVELRCDPISGHTALYWYRQSLGQGLEFLIYFQGNSAPDKSGLPSDRFSAERTGGSVSTLTIQRTQQEDSAVYLCASTPTSGGAKTQYFGPGTRLLVL.